This T cell receptor beta chain originates from a study of blood T cell repertoires in COVID-19. Across the whole study: Sites across the United States, Italy and Spain contributed samples from acute and convalescent COVID-19.

Those who participated ranged in age from roughly 18 to 95 years and resided in some 24 US areas. Participants' reported clinical history set cohort assignment. The CDR3 consists of 14 residues. Germline-derived CDR1 and CDR2 are SNHLY and FYNNEI. The V gene end was trimmed by 7 bases and the J gene end by 2 bases; junction bases not matched to a gene: 5. The data were produced by immunoSEQ multiplex PCR, yet TCRdb's version contains in-frame clones alone and is incomplete. In the table there are fewer than 200,000 clones, just over 85% of which are singletons. This chain connects TRBV2 to TRBJ2-1, with 7 bases aligning to TRBD2. The receptor's source is a woman younger than 35 who had recovered from COVID-19. The sequencing input was PBMCs or T cells enriched from blood (not recorded which). CDR3 sequence reads: CASTEREAYNEQFF. For the CDR3, the DNA is TGTGCCAGCACGGAACGGGAGGCCTACAATGAGCAGTTCTTC.